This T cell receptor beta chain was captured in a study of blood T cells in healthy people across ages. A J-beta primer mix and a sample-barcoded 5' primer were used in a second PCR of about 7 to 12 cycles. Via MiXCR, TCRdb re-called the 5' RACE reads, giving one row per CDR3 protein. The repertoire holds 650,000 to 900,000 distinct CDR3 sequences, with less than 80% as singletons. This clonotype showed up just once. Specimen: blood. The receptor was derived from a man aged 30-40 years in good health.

Here the CDR3 DNA reads TGTGCCAGCAGCTTACAGGTCCCGCGTGAGCAGTTCTTC. Translating gives CASSLQVPREQFF. This chain links TRBV11-2 with TRBJ2-1, with no clear D. Germline V gene data show CDR1 as SGHAT and CDR2 as FQNNGV. V was shortened by 2 bases and J by 9 bases, with 11 bases between the two germline ends. CDR3 size: 13 residues.